Given below is one TCR beta chain in context. Trimming removed 0 bases at V and 3 bases at J, with 13 bases between. Germline V lookup: CDR1 SGHRS, CDR2 YFSETQ. The CDR3 extends over 15 amino acids. This record belongs to a study of cytomegalovirus exposure and HLA in healthy donors. With 60 Vbeta and 13 Jbeta primers, the PCR was carried out. Libraries were prepared by immunoSEQ multiplex PCR; TCRdb keeps only in-frame clonotypes and omits some of them. The sample includes about 58,000 clones. The clonotype was recovered from a woman aged 18-35 years in good health and CMV-seronegative. V usage is TRBV5-1 and J usage is TRBJ2-7, with a possible D match to TRBD1 (6 bases). What was sequenced was PBMCs. The CDR3 region has the DNA TGCGCCAGCAGCTTGGGGGGGCAGGACCTCTACGAGCAGTACTTC. Translation gives CASSLGGQDLYEQYF.